This is a list of T cell receptor beta chains from one sample in a study of T cell responses to AZD1222 COVID-19 vaccine. Profiled with immunoSEQ multiplex PCR; TCRdb holds only in-frame clones, not every one. The sample contains 90,000 to 120,000 clones, 90% to 95% of which appear only once. This material consisted of peripheral blood, taken 28 days after the second AZD1222 dose. These receptors were obtained from an adult who received the AZD1222 COVID-19 vaccine. CDR3s include the opening cysteine and the closing phenylalanine or tryptophan. A D gene is named only where the DNA matches it firmly. Not all rows give a size; the values are once, few, many and, for expanded clones, a class.

len	v_gene	d_gene	j_gene	abundance	CDR3aa	CDR3nt
12	TRBV29-1	.	TRBJ1-2	.	CSVASLEKGYTF	TGCAGCGTTGCGAGCCTAGAGAAAGGCTACACCTTC
15	TRBV5-1	.	TRBJ1-2	few	CASSFSGREDYGYTF	TGCGCCAGCAGCTTTTCTGGCAGAGAAGACTATGGCTACACCTTC
16	TRBV9	TRBD2	TRBJ2-2	.	CASSVGRGGDTGELFF	TGTGCCAGCAGCGTAGGTCGGGGAGGGGACACCGGGGAGCTGTTTTTT
11	TRBV7-9	.	TRBJ1-4	once	CASSLMEKLFF	TGTGCCAGCAGCTTAATGGAAAAACTGTTTTTT
15	TRBV9	.	TRBJ2-1	.	CASSSRLARYNEQFF	TGTGCCAGCAGCTCCCGCCTAGCGAGATACAATGAGCAGTTCTTC
15	TRBV19	TRBD1	TRBJ2-1	.	CASSPGQGSYNEQFF	TGTGCCAGTAGTCCGGGACAGGGGTCCTACAATGAGCAGTTCTTC
13	TRBV28	.	TRBJ1-1	.	CASFKGVNTEAFF	TGTGCCAGCTTCAAGGGGGTGAACACTGAAGCTTTCTTT
14	TRBV6-5	TRBD1	TRBJ1-2	once	CASSPDRGIYGYTF	TGTGCCAGCAGTCCCGACAGGGGAATCTATGGCTACACCTTC
14	TRBV6-4	TRBD2	TRBJ2-1	few	CASSDSAGVAEQFF	TGTGCCAGCAGTGACTCGGCGGGGGTTGCTGAGCAGTTCTTC
13	TRBV12-3/TRBV12-4	.	TRBJ2-7	.	CASRAGGDYEQYF	TGTGCCAGCAGGGCCGGGGGAGATTACGAGCAGTACTTC
11	TRBV20-1	.	TRBJ1-1	.	CSARSGTEAFF	TGCAGTGCTAGAAGCGGGACAGAAGCTTTCTTT
16	TRBV27	.	TRBJ1-6	.	CASSLSGVSYNSPLHF	TGTGCCAGCAGTTTATCGGGGGTCTCCTATAATTCACCCCTCCACTTT
10	TRBV6-2/TRBV6-3	.	TRBJ2-7	.	CASSDYEQYF	TGTGCCAGCAGTGACTACGAGCAGTACTTC
15	TRBV28	TRBD1	TRBJ1-5	.	CASSYTGTGNQPQHF	TGTGCCAGCAGCTATACCGGGACAGGAAATCAGCCCCAGCATTTT
14	TRBV3-1/TRBV3-2	.	TRBJ1-5	.	CATGPNYSNQPQHF	TGTGCCACGGGGCCGAATTATAGCAATCAGCCCCAGCATTTT
15	TRBV27	.	TRBJ2-3	once	CASNPTSPRLDTQYF	TGTGCCAGCAATCCTACTTCTCCGAGGTTAGATACGCAGTATTTT
15	TRBV2	TRBD1	TRBJ1-2	.	CASRSTGASNYGYTF	TGTGCCAGCAGGAGTACAGGGGCCTCCAACTATGGCTACACCTTC
12	TRBV6-6	.	TRBJ2-7	.	CASLDSSYEQYF	TGTGCCAGTCTTGACTCCTCCTACGAGCAGTACTTC
15	TRBV5-4	.	TRBJ1-1	.	CASSLGTAMNTEAFF	TGTGCCAGCAGCTTGGGGACAGCCATGAACACTGAAGCTTTCTTT
15	TRBV7-2	TRBD2	TRBJ2-1	once	CASSFSGGAYNEQFF	TGTGCCAGCAGCTTTAGCGGGGGGGCCTACAATGAGCAGTTCTTC
11	TRBV21-1	.	TRBJ2-1	.	CATSCGNEQFF	TGTGCCACCTCCTGTGGCAATGAGCAGTTCTTC
13	TRBV10-2	.	TRBJ1-2	.	CASTPGINYGYTF	TGCGCCAGCACCCCAGGAATTAACTATGGCTACACCTTC
16	TRBV19	TRBD1	TRBJ2-7	.	CASSMQGTGRDYEQYF	TGTGCCAGTAGTATGCAAGGGACAGGGAGAGACTACGAGCAGTACTTC
15	TRBV2	.	TRBJ2-3	.	CASSISTASTDTQYF	TGTGCCAGCAGTATATCGACGGCCTCCACAGATACGCAGTATTTT
15	TRBV27	.	TRBJ1-6	.	CASSFNGRGNSPLHF	TGTGCCAGCAGTTTTAATGGCCGAGGTAATTCACCCCTCCACTTT
14	TRBV5-5	.	TRBJ2-1	.	CASSFAGQNNEQFF	TGTGCCAGCAGCTTCGCGGGACAGAACAATGAGCAGTTCTTC
14	TRBV6-5	.	TRBJ1-5	.	CASSYSRGNQPQHF	TGTGCCAGCAGTTACTCGCGGGGGAATCAGCCCCAGCATTTT
14	TRBV2	.	TRBJ2-5	.	CASSGWRDQETQYF	TGTGCCAGCAGTGGCTGGCGGGACCAAGAGACCCAGTACTTC
14	TRBV4-1	TRBD1	TRBJ1-5	.	CASSNGQGNQPQHF	TGCGCCAGCAGTAATGGACAGGGGAATCAGCCCCAGCATTTT
15	TRBV13	TRBD2	TRBJ2-3	.	CASSSRGGQGDTQYF	TGTGCCAGCAGCTCGCGGGGGGGCCAAGGAGATACGCAGTATTTT
13	TRBV10-1	.	TRBJ1-2	.	CASSDSGGYGYTF	TGCGCCAGCAGTGACAGCGGGGGGTATGGCTACACCTTC
12	TRBV6-5	.	TRBJ1-2	.	CASSPSTYGYTF	TGTGCCAGCAGTCCCTCAACTTATGGCTACACCTTC
12	TRBV14	.	TRBJ2-1	.	CASSSWGNEQFF	TGTGCCAGCAGCTCCTGGGGGAATGAGCAGTTCTTC
13	TRBV6-4	TRBD1	TRBJ1-6	.	CASRTGYGSPLHF	TGTGCCAGCAGGACAGGGTATGGCTCACCCCTCCACTTT
17	TRBV11-2	.	TRBJ2-2	.	CASSLVRAANRPGELFF	TGTGCCAGCAGCTTAGTTCGAGCGGCTAATCGCCCCGGGGAGCTGTTTTTT
11	TRBV20-1	.	TRBJ2-7	.	CSAKRGYEQYF	TGCAGTGCTAAGAGGGGCTACGAGCAGTACTTC
16	TRBV9	.	TRBJ2-1	.	CASSVEVSGTYNEQFF	TGTGCCAGCAGCGTAGAGGTTAGCGGCACCTACAATGAGCAGTTCTTC
15	TRBV5-4	TRBD1	TRBJ1-2	.	CASSLRDSFAYGYTF	TGTGCCAGCAGCTTGAGGGACAGCTTTGCGTATGGCTACACCTTC
17	TRBV5-1	TRBD2	TRBJ2-2	few	CASSPFSGGPGTGELFF	TGCGCCAGCAGCCCCTTTAGCGGGGGCCCCGGGACCGGGGAGCTGTTTTTT
13	TRBV6-5	.	TRBJ2-1	.	CASRPTGFNEQFF	TGTGCCAGCAGGCCGACAGGATTCAATGAGCAGTTCTTC
12	TRBV2	TRBD1	TRBJ1-1	.	CASRDRVTEAFF	TGTGCCAGCAGGGACAGGGTTACTGAAGCTTTCTTT
17	TRBV3-1/TRBV3-2	.	TRBJ2-1	.	CASSPKRQGRGSNEQFF	TGTGCCAGCAGCCCGAAGAGGCAGGGGCGGGGAAGCAATGAGCAGTTCTTC
16	TRBV2	TRBD1	TRBJ1-2	.	CASRKPTTGLLYGYTF	TGTGCCAGCAGAAAACCGACGACAGGGCTTCTATATGGCTACACCTTC
15	TRBV6-4	.	TRBJ1-1	.	CASSDTVAGRTEAFF	TGTGCCAGCAGTGACACAGTAGCCGGCAGGACCGAAGCTTTCTTT
16	TRBV7-2	TRBD2	TRBJ2-1	.	CASSLGIQRELSEQFF	TGTGCCAGCAGCTTAGGGATCCAGCGGGAGCTGAGTGAGCAGTTCTTC
15	TRBV4-1	.	TRBJ1-1	.	CASSQSGTANTEAFF	TGCGCCAGCAGCCAATCAGGGACGGCGAACACTGAAGCTTTCTTT
14	TRBV30	.	TRBJ2-3	.	CAWSVGGYTDTQYF	TGTGCCTGGAGTGTGGGCGGTTACACAGATACGCAGTATTTT
13	TRBV16	.	TRBJ2-2	.	CASSREDFGELFF	TGTGCCAGCAGCCGCGAAGACTTCGGGGAGCTGTTTTTT
17	TRBV18	TRBD1	TRBJ1-1	once	CASSPRAQGDLSTEAFF	TGTGCCAGCTCACCACGGGCGCAGGGGGATCTAAGCACTGAAGCTTTCTTT
11	TRBV14	.	TRBJ2-5	.	CASSQVETQYF	TGTGCCAGCAGCCAAGTAGAGACCCAGTACTTC